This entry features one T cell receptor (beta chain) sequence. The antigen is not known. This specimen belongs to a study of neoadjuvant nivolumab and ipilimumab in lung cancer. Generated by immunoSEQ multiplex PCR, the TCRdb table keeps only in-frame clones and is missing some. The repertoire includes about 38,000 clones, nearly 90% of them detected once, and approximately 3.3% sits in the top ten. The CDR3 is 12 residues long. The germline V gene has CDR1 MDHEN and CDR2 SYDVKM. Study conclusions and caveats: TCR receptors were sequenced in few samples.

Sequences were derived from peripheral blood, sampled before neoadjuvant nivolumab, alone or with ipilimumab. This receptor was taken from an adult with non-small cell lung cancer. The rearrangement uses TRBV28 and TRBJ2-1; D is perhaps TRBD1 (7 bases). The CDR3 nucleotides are TGTGGGAGGGACAGAGCTTACAATGAGCAGTTCTTC. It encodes CGRDRAYNEQFF.